This T cell receptor beta chain was captured in a study of blood T cell repertoires in COVID-19. The CDR3 consists of 15 residues. The germline V gene encodes CDR1 SGHRS and CDR2 YFSETQ. Trimming removed 3 bases from V and 3 bases from J, with 15 bases in between. Measured with immunoSEQ multiplex PCR; TCRdb has only the in-frame clones, and not every one. The data contain 100,000 to 150,000 clones, 75% to 85% of them seen just once; the ten biggest clones take up roughly 35%. This TCR was sampled from a middle-aged man with active or convalescent COVID-19. What was sequenced was peripheral blood. The chain uses TRBV5-1 and TRBJ1-1, with D maybe TRBD1 (5 bases). CDR3 in amino acids: CASSSGWLGDTEAFF. The CDR3, as DNA: TGCGCCAGCAGCTCAGGGTGGCTTGGTGACACTGAAGCTTTCTTT.